The clone carrying this T cell receptor (beta chain) turned up a few times. V shed 4 bases and J shed 7 bases, with 14 bases lying between them. CDR1 and CDR2 from the germline V gene are SGHRS and YFSETQ. The CDR3 consists of 13 residues. This record belongs to a study of T cell changes during pregnancy in multiple sclerosis. Sequencing was performed with immunoSEQ multiplex PCR; in TCRdb, only in-frame clones are kept and a portion is missing. Among over 85,000 clones listed, about nine tenths were seen once. The rearrangement joins TRBV5-1 to TRBJ1-1, with D hard to call. This sequence was found in a female donor in good health, enrolled as a control in a pregnancy study. This sample comprised peripheral blood, obtained after pregnancy. The CDR3: CASSITLGGEAFF. CDR3 DNA: TGCGCCAGCAGCATAACCCTTGGAGGTGAAGCTTTCTTT.